This is a list of T cell receptor beta chains from one sample in a study of blood T cell repertoires in COVID-19. Only in-frame clones appear in the TCRdb table, and some are missing; sequencing was by immunoSEQ multiplex PCR. Among about 62,000 clones listed, roughly 72% were seen once. The sample consisted of peripheral blood. These receptor sequences come from a woman aged 45-60 years with active or convalescent COVID-19. Each CDR3 is given without its conserved first and last residue. The order of the fields is V gene, CDR3 protein.

v_call: TRBV18; cdr3_aa: ASSPADYEQY
v_call: TRBV24-1; cdr3_aa: ATSRAGVTDTQY
v_call: TRBV6-5; cdr3_aa: ASNQDGTDTQY
v_call: TRBV9; cdr3_aa: ASSPQASSYNSPLH
v_call: TRBV5-3; cdr3_aa: ARSLVPSGRTGHTQY
v_call: TRBV24-1; cdr3_aa: ATSDFLRTGVDTGELF
v_call: TRBV12-5; cdr3_aa: ASGISGSGEQY
v_call: TRBV30; cdr3_aa: AWSVGAYYGYT
v_call: TRBV10-1; cdr3_aa: ASSPRGRGPHEQY
v_call: TRBV27; cdr3_aa: ASSLAGTMNTEAF
v_call: TRBV12-3/TRBV12-4; cdr3_aa: ASSLGQGKEQF
v_call: TRBV6-2/TRBV6-3; cdr3_aa: ASSEGGEDTEAF
v_call: TRBV18; cdr3_aa: ASSPRGQNTGELF
v_call: TRBV18; cdr3_aa: ASSPTSGRPWMGEQY
v_call: TRBV27; cdr3_aa: ASSLLRLAGALVDEQF
v_call: TRBV6-6; cdr3_aa: ASSPTGNEKLF
v_call: TRBV2; cdr3_aa: ASEGAAGSPLH
v_call: TRBV13; cdr3_aa: ASSYGTGNQPQH
v_call: TRBV9; cdr3_aa: ASSLNRDSEKLF
v_call: TRBV5-1; cdr3_aa: ASSPQGPNQPQH
v_call: TRBV5-1; cdr3_aa: ASSLTSGSLSQY
v_call: TRBV7-9; cdr3_aa: ASSLEAGGGYT
v_call: TRBV6-6; cdr3_aa: ASSYLLGTYNEQF
v_call: TRBV5-4; cdr3_aa: ASSEDWSSYEQY
v_call: TRBV25-1; cdr3_aa: ASSVLAGPYNEQF
v_call: TRBV27; cdr3_aa: ASSPYRGGNSPLH
v_call: TRBV5-4; cdr3_aa: ASSSGQGLGSGEAF